Detailed here is one TCR beta chain. The table lists this clone with a count of one. The specificity of this receptor is unknown. Base qualities are not recorded, but no much larger clone differs from it by a single base. The data derive from a study of T cell responses to AZD1222 COVID-19 vaccine (dated by TCRdb to the early 2020s). Notes on the research overall: AZD1222 recipients given second doses at about 4 weeks or at about 12 weeks were pooled, since spike-specific TCR depth and breadth were not found to differ between the two schedules. Trial participants were enrolled by age into 18-55, 56-69 and 70-plus year subgroups, with about 150, 28 and 57 TCR-sequenced participants respectively. A total of approximately 240 trial participants underwent TCR sequencing, of whom 207 received two doses of AZD1222 and about 25 received two doses of the MenACWY control vaccine. Paper-wide results and their limitations: Nearly half of unique spike-specific TCRs reportedly recognized epitopes outside regions mutated in the B.1.351 and B.1.1.7 variants. Vaccine-associated CD4 TCRs spanned the whole spike protein, with dominant responses in regions 160-218 and 743-854. Participants were mostly white British, with more females than males. The authors suggested clonal diversity may have been underestimated. Because no day 14 peak-response samples were available, the repertoires could be characterized only after the peak T cell response. Conclusions about previously exposed vaccinees are limited because only a handful of AZD1222 recipients were SARS-CoV-2 seropositive at baseline. After two AZD1222 doses, both the breadth and the depth of spike-specific TCRs were significantly higher than at day 0 and than in MenACWY recipients. The 56-69-year group was small, and its depth increase did not reach significance, likely because of low power.

According to the study, the label for this sample's time point signals: baseline before first vaccination. Samples from vaccinated people were obtained from the UK trials COV001 and COV002, which included a single-blind randomized controlled phase 2/3 trial of AZD1222 (ChAdOx1 nCoV-19) in healthy adults. For TCRbeta chain sequencing, PBMC samples were collected from trial participants at day 0 and at day 28 after the second dose. The CDR3 regions of human TCRbeta chains were analyzed by immunosequencing. Processing in the source paper ran as follows. Repertoire TCRs were matched against a reference library of SARS-CoV-2-specific TCRs generated with the MIRA antigen-specificity platform. Breadth was defined as the fraction of unique TCRs that were SARS-CoV-2-associated. Depth was defined as the fraction of total T cells that were SARS-CoV-2-associated. Using the MIRA data, every spike-specific TCR was mapped to the spike region that the TCR reacted to and assigned to either a CD4 or a CD8 class. Log10-transformed breadth and depth values were compared by one-way ANOVA with Sidak's multiple comparisons tests. This immuneACCESS table, as held by TCRdb, lists in-frame sequences with V and J called but not all clones. Of the missing ones, under half trace to an unresolved V gene in checked studies; the others have no known cause. V and J calls and clone size are copied from that table; D and trimming were computed from the DNA. This sample is represented by about 260,000 clones; over 85% of them were singletons. Of the sample, 0.55% is held by the ten largest clones.

The germline V gene (reference sequence) gives CDR1 as SEHNR and CDR2 as FQNEAQ. The CDR3 sequence holds 16 residues, the cysteine and phenylalanine included. The read is trimmed to its CDR3 DNA, 48 bases read in frame from base 1. V loses 5 bases at its end and J loses 0 bases; junction bases beyond the gene matches: 9. The specimen was peripheral blood, collected on day 0 of AZD1222 vaccination. This clonotype was sampled from an adult in good health. The rearranged segments are TRBV7-9 and TRBJ1-1, with 7 bases aligning to TRBD1. The nucleotide sequence is given as TGTGCCAGCAGCCAACGGGGACAGAGTATGAACACTGAAGCTTTCTTT. The translation is CASSQRGQSMNTEAFF.